These 15 T cell receptor beta chains originate from one sample sequenced in a study of CD8+ T cells in alopecia areata. In each case, RNA was isolated and then reverse transcribed into cDNA as the sequencing template. Profiled with immunoSEQ multiplex PCR; TCRdb holds only in-frame clones, not every one. Of a few hundred thousand clones in the sample, 43% were seen once. As to treatment: oral pan-JAK inhibitor, 5-10 mg twice daily. The starting material was CD4+ T cells sorted from blood, obtained around week 36, from a patient treated with tofacitinib. The receptors were sampled from a human donor with alopecia areata.

This clone was found a few times. This chain joins TRBV4-2 and TRBJ2-1; unclear D gene. The V and J ends lost 5 bases and 0 bases respectively, with 11 bases between them. Germline loops: CDR1 LGHNA, CDR2 YNFKEQ. There are 15 residues in the CDR3. The CDR3 spells CASSLSESSYNEQFF. In DNA form, the CDR3 reads TGTGCCAGCAGCTTGAGCGAGAGCTCCTACAATGAGCAGTTCTTC.

The rearrangement links TRBV4-3 to TRBJ1-1; D not resolved. V lost 0 bases and J lost 2, with 10 bases in between. CDR1 is LGHNA and CDR2 is YSLEER in the germline V gene. There are 15 residues in the CDR3. CDR3 region: CASSQDLGLNTEAFF. The DNA of the CDR3 is TGCGCCAGCAGCCAAGATTTAGGTTTAAACACTGAAGCTTTCTTT.

This clone has more than one count but fewer than ten. The chain couples TRBV7-9 to TRBJ2-3; tentatively, D is TRBD2 (6 bases). The CDR3 runs 11 residues. Trimming left V 10 bases short and J 5 bases short, with 10 bases between. Germline CDR1 SEHNR, CDR2 FQNEAQ (reference sequence). This CDR3 reads CATDGGDTQYF. The CDR3 region has the DNA TGTGCCACTGACGGGGGAGATACGCAGTATTTT.

The chain carries TRBV25-1 and TRBJ1-2; D gene unclear. Germline values: CDR1 MGHDK, CDR2 SYGVNS. The CDR3 runs to 12 residues. V was trimmed by 7 bases and J by 5 bases, leaving 11 bases between them. Written as DNA, the CDR3 is TGTGCCAGCACCGACGGCGTTTATGGCTACACCTTC. Translated, it gives CASTDGVYGYTF.

This sequence joins TRBV5-1 and TRBJ2-2, with 9 nucleotides matching TRBD2. V lost 4 bases, J lost 4 bases, and 8 bases stayed unmatched. Germline V CDR1 and CDR2: SGHRS, YFSETQ. This CDR3 region has 16 residues. CDR3 sequence: CASSLRPSGITGELFF. In nucleotides, the CDR3 is TGCGCCAGCAGCCTCCGGCCTAGCGGGATCACCGGGGAGCTGTTTTTT.

The chain is built from TRBV13 and TRBJ2-5; 10 positions match TRBD1. The CDR3 totals 17 residues. Germline-derived CDR1 and CDR2 are PRHDT and FYEKMQ (reference sequence). V shed 5 bases and J 5 bases; nucleotides not matched to a gene: 14. This chain's CDR3 is CASSHRKKTGGPETQYF. CDR3 sequence (DNA): TGTGCCAGCAGCCACCGAAAGAAGACAGGGGGCCCGGAGACCCAGTACTTC.

This clone was observed a handful of times. The chain employs TRBV5-6 and TRBJ1-5, with D hard to call. The V and J ends lost 0 bases and 4 bases respectively, with 8 bases between them. Per germline, CDR1 SGHDT and CDR2 YYEEEE. The CDR3 length is 14 residues. The CDR3: CASSLALQNQPQHF. In DNA, the CDR3 is TGTGCCAGCAGCTTGGCTCTCCAGAATCAGCCCCAGCATTTT.

The CDR3 region is CASSDRGPSTPYF. CDR3 sequence (DNA): TGTGCCAGCAGTGATCGAGGACCGTCGACCCCGTACTTC. V and J are TRBV2 and TRBJ2-7; D call uncertain. Trimming stripped 3 bases from V and 12 bases from J, with 18 bases between. Germline CDR1 SNHLY, CDR2 FYNNEI. This CDR3 spans 13 amino acids.

The V gene is TRBV18, the J gene TRBJ2-5; 8 bases are shared with TRBD2. Germline assignment: CDR1 KGHSH and CDR2 LQKENI. Trimming cost V 5 bases and J 4 bases; bases outside gene matches: 12. CDR3 length: 16 amino acids. The CDR3 DNA follows: TGTGCCAGCTCAAGCGCGTCGGGAGGGCTCGTAGAGACCCAGTACTTC. Protein sequence: CASSSASGGLVETQYF.

Points on this clone: One end of the junction is discordant with germline, which a read error may explain. The J gene is TRBJ2-2, the V gene TRBV7-7; D tentatively reads TRBD1 or TRBD2 (5 bases each). CDR3 length: 13 amino acids. The germline CDR1 and CDR2 sequences are SSHAT and FNYEAQ (reference sequence). The CDR3 reads CASSLKGSGELFF. In nucleotides, the CDR3 is TGTGCTAGCAGCTTAAAGGGGAGCGGGGAGCTGTTTTTT.

The rearrangement links TRBV7-6 to TRBJ2-7; 7 bases agree with TRBD2. Germline loops: CDR1 SGHVS, CDR2 FNYEAQ. This CDR3 spans 15 amino acids. V gave up 1 base and J gave up 3 bases; unmatched junction bases: 6. The CDR3 sequence is CASSLDSGIFYEQYF. In DNA, the CDR3 is TGTGCCAGCAGCTTAGACAGCGGGATATTCTACGAGCAGTACTTC.

The chain carries TRBV5-1 and TRBJ2-4; 7 bases align to TRBD1. Germline V gene lookup returns CDR1 SGHRS and CDR2 YFSETQ. The junction had 6 bases not matched to a gene; V was cut back by 4 bases and J by 8 bases. This CDR3 has 13 amino acids. The CDR3, as DNA: TGCGCCAGCAGCGAGACAGGGCGGGACATTCAGTACTTC. This codes for CASSETGRDIQYF.

This clone was seen only once. This rearrangement joins TRBV2 to TRBJ1-5; 10 bases are shared with TRBD1. The germline V gene encodes CDR1 SNHLY and CDR2 FYNNEI. Germline trimming cut 9 bases from V and 1 base from J; bases unmatched to any gene: 6. There are 15 residues in the CDR3. CDR3 sequence: CASLGTGASNQPQHF. In DNA, the CDR3 is TGTGCCAGTCTCGGGACAGGGGCGAGCAATCAGCCCCAGCATTTT.

The chain links TRBV9 to TRBJ2-7; D is possibly TRBD1 or TRBD2 (5 bases each). There are 13 residues in the CDR3. V gave up 2 bases and J gave up 2 bases, with 8 bases separating them. Per germline, CDR1 SGDLS and CDR2 YYNGEE. As DNA, the CDR3 is TGTGCCAGCAGCGTGGGGGACGCCTACGAGCAGTACTTC. Its protein product is CASSVGDAYEQYF. Drawing the rest from reference TRBV9 and TRBJ2-7, the complete variable domain is DSGVTQTPKHLITATGQRVTLRCSPRSGDLSVYWYQQSLDQGLQFLIQYYNGEERAKGNILERFSAQQFPDLHSELNLSSLELGDSALYFCASSVGDAYEQYFGPGTRLTVT.

This clone was found a few times. The rearrangement joins TRBV29-1 to TRBJ2-2; D perhaps matches TRBD1 (6 bases). There are 14 residues in the CDR3. Germline V gives CDR1 SQVTM, CDR2 ANQGSEA. Trimming pared 3 bases from V and 4 bases from J, leaving 12 bases between. CDR3 nucleotides: TGCAGCGTTGAGAGGGGGTTTGGCACCGGGGAGCTGTTTTTT. Protein: CSVERGFGTGELFF.